The rows below give T cell receptor beta chains drawn from one sample of a study of blood T cell repertoires in COVID-19. Data came from immunoSEQ multiplex PCR; TCRdb stores just in-frame clones and leaves some out. This repertoire shows around 290,000 clones, 85% to 90% found once; its top ten account for about 4.2%. The sample consisted of peripheral blood. These receptors all stem from a man in his forties with acute or convalescent COVID-19. CDR3s include the opening cysteine and the closing phenylalanine or tryptophan. D genes are given only for firm matches.

TRBV5-1	TRBJ1-3	TRBD1	CASRQDRGNTIYF
TRBV6-5	TRBJ1-5	NA	CASSRTLNQPQHF
TRBV5-6	TRBJ2-3	NA	CASSPPVSTDTQYF
TRBV19	TRBJ2-1	NA	CACTKAEGSYNEQFF
TRBV2	TRBJ1-2	NA	CASSLYFGDGYTF
TRBV12-5	TRBJ1-1	TRBD1	CASGPGTGVNTEAFF
TRBV5-6	TRBJ1-2	TRBD1	CASSWQGTGLWNYGYTF
TRBV5-1	TRBJ2-1	NA	CASGSGDSLYNEQFF
TRBV5-6	TRBJ2-3	TRBD1	CASSFFQATGRNTQYF
TRBV15	TRBJ1-1	NA	CATSRGTGEAFF
TRBV27	TRBJ2-7	NA	CASSLSWGLEQYF
TRBV24-1	TRBJ2-2	TRBD1	CATSDHRGRRTGELFF
TRBV6-5	TRBJ1-1	NA	CASSSLQPRGEAFF
TRBV29-1	TRBJ1-1	NA	CSVETSGYTEAFF
TRBV5-5	TRBJ1-4	NA	CASSQGGAGGEKLFF
TRBV5-1	TRBJ1-1	TRBD1	CASSLGQGYTEAFF
TRBV24-1	TRBJ1-5	NA	CATSDSATAGSNQPQHF
TRBV11-1	TRBJ2-7	TRBD2	CASGGRGGEQYF